The entry that follows covers one T cell receptor beta chain sequence. The antigen it binds to is not known. Base-call qualities are not available, and no considerably larger clone is one nucleotide away. Libraries were prepared through the immunoSEQ multiplex PCR assay. The source is immuneACCESS, and TCRdb retained only in-frame sequences with V and J called. Part of the clones is not carried over; for the studies checked, unresolved V genes explain less than half of this, and the remainder is unexplained. The sample table lists just over 20,000 clones, 92% of them with a count of one. Of the sample, under 1.3% is held by the ten largest clones. This specimen belongs to a study of T cells in narcolepsy (dated by TCRdb to 2017 to 2018). Looking at the study overall: Patients with narcolepsy type 1 or type 2 (NT1, NT2) were enrolled in the study together with healthy control donors. The study sought autoreactive T cells targeting hypocretin neuron self-antigens (hypocretin, TRIB2) in narcolepsy patients, using TCR Vbeta sequencing to track clonotypes in blood and CSF. Here is what the overall study found, with its caveats: Numbers of sequenced blood memory CD4+ clonotypes were comparable, averaging about 40,000 in patients and over 30,000 in controls. Some blood memory CD4+ repertoires from patients and controls contained no sequences matching autoreactive T cell clones. In plots comparing CSF and blood CD4+ T cell clonotypes from the same patient, HCRT-specific and TRIB2-specific autoreactive clonotypes were highlighted. According to the report, autoreactive clonotypes were detected serially in the blood of the same patients and of different patients, but not in healthy controls.

Memory CD4+ T cells were sorted ex vivo from peripheral blood of narcolepsy patients and healthy controls for TCR Vbeta sequencing. The sequence came from a human donor with narcolepsy. Sequencing was done on a sample of CD45RA- memory CD4+ T cells from PBMCs. In the paper's terms, the cell subset or site label means: memory T cells sorted ex vivo from peripheral blood.

The nucleotides are TGTGCCAGCAGCCCTCGACAGGGCCCTCCCGGGGAGCTGTTTTTT. The encoded protein is CASSPRQGPPGELFF. The sequence is built from TRBV9 and TRBJ2-2, with 7 bases matching TRBD1. Germline trimming: 4 bases from V, 6 bases from J; junction bases outside gene matches: 9. CDR1 and CDR2 (SGDLS, YYNGEE) derive from the germline V gene. The cysteine opens and the phenylalanine closes a CDR3 of 15 amino acids. Only the CDR3 DNA is retained, 45 bases long and in frame from the first base. Where the CDR3 stops, the reference TRBV9 and TRBJ2-2 genes take over; the full variable domain is DSGVTQTPKHLITATGQRVTLRCSPRSGDLSVYWYQQSLDQGLQFLIQYYNGEERAKGNILERFSAQQFPDLHSELNLSSLELGDSALYFCASSPRQGPPGELFFGEGSRLTVL.